The 16 T cell receptor beta chains listed next were all sequenced from one sample in a study of blood T cell repertoires in COVID-19. Profiled with immunoSEQ multiplex PCR; TCRdb holds only in-frame clones, not every one. This table has roughly 290,000 clones, roughly 91% appearing once. The sample taken for sequencing was peripheral blood. The receptor source for this set is a man aged 25 to 40 with acute or convalescent COVID-19.

On this clone itself: Other DNA variants within this sample encode the same CDR3. The chain couples TRBV7-3 to TRBJ2-3; D call uncertain. V lost 5 bases, J lost 2 bases, and 8 bases lay in between. Germline CDR1 and CDR2: SGHTA and FQGTGA. CDR3 length: 13 residues. The CDR3 DNA reads as TGTGCCAGCAGCCCCGGTCCCACAGATACGCAGTATTTT. The encoded protein is CASSPGPTDTQYF.

The chain employs TRBV7-3 and TRBJ2-3; D remains unclear. Trimming took off 2 bases at V and 1 base at J, with 7 bases between the two ends. This CDR3 spans 14 amino acids. The V gene's germline CDR1 is SGHTA and CDR2 FQGTGA. The CDR3 here is CASSLEIGTDTQYF. CDR3 coding DNA: TGTGCCAGCAGCTTAGAGATAGGCACAGATACGCAGTATTTT.

This clone has a single count. This chain uses TRBV9 with TRBJ2-3; 13 nucleotides match TRBD2. Germline V CDR1 and CDR2: SGDLS, YYNGEE. The CDR3 runs 15 residues. Trimming cost V 5 bases and J 10 bases; bases outside gene matches: 10. CDR3 residues: CASSAALAGGSPQYF. The CDR3, as DNA: TGTGCCAGCAGTGCGGCACTAGCGGGAGGGAGTCCGCAGTATTTT.

The chain links TRBV28 to TRBJ1-5, with 7 bases matching TRBD1. After removal of 2 bases from V and 5 bases from J, the junction contained 15 bases not matched to a gene. CDR3 length: 18 residues. Germline CDR1 and CDR2: MDHEN and SYDVKM. CDR3 DNA: TGTGCCAGCAGTTTAACCCCGGGACAGACATTCTTTTATCAGCCCCAGCATTTT. Protein sequence: CASSLTPGQTFFYQPQHF.

The CDR3 region is CASTPGGTYEQYF. CDR3 nucleotide sequence: TGTGCCAGCACCCCGGGAGGCACCTACGAGCAGTACTTC. The rearrangement uses TRBV6-5 and TRBJ2-7; TRBD2 matches at 7 bases. Per germline, CDR1 MNHEY and CDR2 SVGAGI. V lost 7 bases to trimming and J lost 2 bases; unmatched junction nucleotides: 5. This CDR3 is 13 amino acids long.

The V and J genes are TRBV5-1 and TRBJ2-7; TRBD1 is a possible D gene (6 bases). CDR1 and CDR2 (germline): SGHRS, YFSETQ. The V and J ends lost 3 bases and 4 bases respectively, with 20 bases between them. The CDR3 covers 16 residues. The CDR3 DNA reads TGCGCCAGCAGCTCAAATACCGGACAGTATTTTTACGAGCAGTACTTC. It is translated as CASSSNTGQYFYEQYF.

This rearrangement joins TRBV3-1 (or the pseudogene TRBV3-2) to TRBJ1-1; D call uncertain. Germline V gene lookup returns CDR1 LGHDT and CDR2 YNNKEL (reference sequence). The CDR3 is 13 residues long. The V gene lost 4 bases and the J gene lost 5 bases, with 11 bases spanning the gap. CDR3: CASSRVRGTEAFF. Here the CDR3 DNA reads TGTGCCAGCAGCCGGGTCCGAGGTACTGAAGCTTTCTTT.

This clone came up a few times. The J gene is TRBJ1-2, the V gene TRBV5-5; 7 bases are shared with TRBD1. Germline V gives CDR1 SGHKS, CDR2 YYEKEE (reference sequence). The CDR3 length is 15 residues. V lost 6 bases to trimming and J lost 5 bases; unmatched junction nucleotides: 13. The CDR3 region has the DNA TGTGCCAGCACCAATCCCGGGACAGAAATTTATGGCTACACCTTC. Translating it yields CASTNPGTEIYGYTF.

V is TRBV28 and J is TRBJ2-1, with 8 bases aligning to TRBD1. V was clipped by 6 bases and J by 6 bases; unmatched bases: 10. CDR1 and CDR2 (germline): MDHEN, SYDVKM. CDR3 size: 15 residues. The CDR3 DNA reads as TGTGCCAGCAGCCTACAGGACAGGGTACGCAATGAGCAGTTCTTC. It encodes CASSLQDRVRNEQFF.

The genes are TRBV4-1 and TRBJ2-1; 7 bases agree with TRBD1. CDR3 length: 14 amino acids. Germline CDR1 and CDR2: MGHRA and YSYEKL. The junction had 6 bases not matched to a gene; V was cut back by 1 base and J by 9 bases. CDR3 sequence reads: CASSQVQGIPEQFF. The CDR3 DNA sequence: TGCGCCAGCAGCCAAGTACAGGGGATTCCTGAGCAGTTCTTC.

The chain links TRBV28 to TRBJ2-7, with a tentative D call TRBD2 (5 bases). V was pared by 2 bases and J by 2 bases, with 10 bases between. The CDR3 has 14 residues. Germline-derived CDR1 and CDR2 are MDHEN and SYDVKM. CDR3 nucleotides: TGTGCCAGCAGTTTAGCTAGCTCCACCTACGAGCAGTACTTC. It yields the protein CASSLASSTYEQYF.

The chain combines TRBV19 with TRBJ2-2; maybe TRBD1 (5 bases). The germline V gene encodes CDR1 LNHDA and CDR2 SQIVND (reference sequence). This CDR3 has 15 amino acids. Trimming removed 10 bases at V and 0 bases at J, with 15 bases between. The CDR3 DNA is TGTGCCACCAGAACAGGAGCCGCGAACACCGGGGAGCTGTTTTTT. It encodes CATRTGAANTGELFF.

J is TRBJ1-2 and V is TRBV6-4, with D unclear. From germline, CDR1 is MRHNA and CDR2 SNTAGT. The CDR3 sequence is 10 residues long. The CDR3 region is CALECYGYTF. CDR3 sequence (DNA): TGTGCACTCGAGTGCTATGGCTACACCTTC.

This clone was recorded a few times. The chain uses TRBV19 and TRBJ1-6, with TRBD1 matching 8 bases. The ends lost 3 bases at V and 10 bases at J; junction bases unmatched: 11. This CDR3 has 16 residues. Germline assignment: CDR1 LNHDA and CDR2 SQIVND (reference sequence). CDR3 in amino acids: CASSITGAGGQSPLHF. CDR3 bases: TGTGCCAGTAGTATTACCGGGGCAGGGGGCCAATCACCCCTCCACTTT. Full variable domain (missing parts from reference TRBV19 and TRBJ1-6): DGGITQSPKYLFRKEGQNVTLSCEQNLNHDAMYWYRQDPGQGLRLIYYSQIVNDFQKGDIAEGYSVSREKKESFPLTVTSAQKNPTAFYLCASSITGAGGQSPLHFGNGTRLTVT.

The J gene is TRBJ2-7, the V gene TRBV28; D might be TRBD2 (6 bases). The CDR3 spans 17 residues. Germline V gene sequence: CDR1 MDHEN, CDR2 SYDVKM. Trimming removed 5 bases from V and 2 bases from J, with 22 bases in between. The CDR3 region is CASSPLRGGRLTYEQYF. The CDR3 nucleotides read TGTGCCAGCAGTCCCCTCCGAGGTGGGAGGTTGACCTACGAGCAGTACTTC.

Only a few counts were recorded for this clone. The chain couples TRBV2 to TRBJ2-7; maybe TRBD2 (5 bases). The germline CDR1 and CDR2 sequences are SNHLY and FYNNEI. Trimming stripped 5 bases from V and 3 bases from J, with 11 bases between. This CDR3 contains 13 residues. The CDR3 nucleotides are TGTGCCAGCAGTTCGGACGGACTCTACGAGCAGTACTTC. It codes for CASSSDGLYEQYF.